This T cell receptor beta chain is from a study of cytomegalovirus exposure and HLA in healthy donors. This clone occurred a few times. This PCR relied on a set of 60 Vbeta primers and 13 Jbeta primers. The assay was immunoSEQ multiplex PCR, and TCRdb's table has in-frame clones only and misses some. Of some 140,000 clones in the sample, under 80% were seen once. The CDR3 runs 12 residues. With 6 bases clipped from V and 5 bases from J, the junction kept 3 bases outside the gene matches. Germline V gene data show CDR1 as MNHNS and CDR2 as SASEGT. Sequencing was done on a sample of PBMCs. This clonotype was sampled from a young man in good health and CMV-seronegative. The gene calls are TRBV6-1 and TRBJ1-1, with 7 positions matching TRBD1. CDR3 bases: TGTGCCAGCAGCCGACAGGGTACTGAAGCTTTCTTT. This codes for CASSRQGTEAFF.